This is a list of T cell receptor beta chains from one sample in a study of cytomegalovirus exposure and HLA in healthy donors. Here immunoSEQ multiplex PCR was the method, and the copy in TCRdb shows in-frame clones only, minus some. The data hold about 110,000 clones, with about two thirds observed a single time. The specimen was PBMCs. Every receptor here comes from a female donor in good health and CMV-seronegative. The CDR3 runs from the conserved cysteine through the conserved F or W. Fields, in order: CDR3 DNA, CDR3 protein, V gene, D gene, J gene, clone size. A D gene is named only where the DNA matches it firmly. Size tells how often a clone was seen (once, few, many) or the class of an expanded clone, and some rows leave it out.

DNA: TGTGCCAGCAGCCTACCGGGACAGTTTCCTTTCTTT; CDR3: CASSLPGQFPFF; V: TRBV5-4; D: TRBD1; J: TRBJ1-1; size: .
DNA: TGTGCCAGCAGCCTCACCGGGCTAGCGGAGAATGAGCAGTTCTTC; CDR3: CASSLTGLAENEQFF; V: TRBV4-2; D: TRBD2; J: TRBJ2-1; size: .
DNA: TGCGCCAGCAGCTTGGACGGACTACGGGATACGCAGTATTTT; CDR3: CASSLDGLRDTQYF; V: TRBV5-1; D: .; J: TRBJ2-3; size: .
DNA: TGTGCCAGCAGCACAAGGGGAGGGAACGAAAAACTGTTTTTT; CDR3: CASSTRGGNEKLFF; V: TRBV7-6; D: .; J: TRBJ1-4; size: .
DNA: TGCAGCGTTGTAGGTGCAGGGGCCGGGGAGCTGTTTTTT; CDR3: CSVVGAGAGELFF; V: TRBV29-1; D: .; J: TRBJ2-2; size: .
DNA: TGTGCCACCAGCAGAGAGCCGGGCTACGAGCAGTACTTC; CDR3: CATSREPGYEQYF; V: TRBV15; D: .; J: TRBJ2-7; size: few
DNA: TGTGCCAGCAGTTCGGGACAGGGGGCAATTCAGCCCCAGCATTTT; CDR3: CASSSGQGAIQPQHF; V: TRBV28; D: TRBD1; J: TRBJ1-5; size: once
DNA: TGTGCCAGCAGGAGAGGGGGAAACACTGAAGCTTTCTTT; CDR3: CASRRGGNTEAFF; V: TRBV6-5; D: .; J: TRBJ1-1; size: few
DNA: TGTGCCAGCAGCTTACCCGTGACAGATACGCAGTATTTT; CDR3: CASSLPVTDTQYF; V: TRBV7-2; D: .; J: TRBJ2-3; size: .
DNA: TGTGCCAGCAGCTTACTAGCGGGAGGGAGGAATGAGCAGTTCTTC; CDR3: CASSLLAGGRNEQFF; V: TRBV11-2; D: TRBD2; J: TRBJ2-1; size: .
DNA: TGTGCCAGCAGTTCCCGTCGGGGGGCAGAAGGAAACACCATATATTTT; CDR3: CASSSRRGAEGNTIYF; V: TRBV6-5; D: .; J: TRBJ1-3; size: many
DNA: TGTGCCAGCTCACCCGGGACTAGCGGGAGTGTTCATGAGCAGTTCTTC; CDR3: CASSPGTSGSVHEQFF; V: TRBV18; D: TRBD2; J: TRBJ2-1; size: .
DNA: TGTGCCAGCAGCGTAGCAGGGGACAGGGGTAGCGGGGAGCTGTTTTTT; CDR3: CASSVAGDRGSGELFF; V: TRBV9; D: TRBD1; J: TRBJ2-2; size: .
DNA: TGTGCCAGCTCACCGGAGCGGGAGCAGTTCTTC; CDR3: CASSPEREQFF; V: TRBV18; D: .; J: TRBJ2-1; size: .
DNA: TGCGCCAGCAGCGTAGCACTAGCTGGGGCCAACGTCCTGACTTTC; CDR3: CASSVALAGANVLTF; V: TRBV5-1; D: .; J: TRBJ2-6; size: few
DNA: TGTGCCAGCAGTCGCACTAGGGTCGTCATACAGGGCACCGGGGAGCTGTTTTTT; CDR3: CASSRTRVVIQGTGELFF; V: TRBV27; D: .; J: TRBJ2-2; size: .
DNA: TGTGCCAGCAGCTTAGACCCGGGCAGCGGGTACGAGCAGTACTTC; CDR3: CASSLDPGSGYEQYF; V: TRBV11-2; D: .; J: TRBJ2-7; size: .
DNA: TGTGCCAGCAGTTTAACGGGGGTGGGCGAGCAGTACTTC; CDR3: CASSLTGVGEQYF; V: TRBV27; D: .; J: TRBJ2-7; size: .
DNA: TGCGCCAGCAGTGCCGGGGACAGGGACTACAATGAGCAGTTCTTC; CDR3: CASSAGDRDYNEQFF; V: TRBV5-1; D: TRBD1; J: TRBJ2-1; size: .
DNA: TGTGCCAGTAGTATCGGGGGAGGGCCCCCAGATACGCAGTATTTT; CDR3: CASSIGGGPPDTQYF; V: TRBV19; D: TRBD2; J: TRBJ2-3; size: .
DNA: TGTGCCAGCAAGTTGCGACAATACACCGGGGAGCTGTTTTTT; CDR3: CASKLRQYTGELFF; V: TRBV6-6; D: .; J: TRBJ2-2; size: .
DNA: TGTGCCAGCAGCTTAGCCAGGGATGGGACCCAGTACTTC; CDR3: CASSLARDGTQYF; V: TRBV7-8; D: .; J: TRBJ2-5; size: .
DNA: TGCAGCGGGGGACAGGGGGTCCACGAGCAGTACTTC; CDR3: CSGGQGVHEQYF; V: TRBV29-1; D: TRBD1; J: TRBJ2-7; size: .
DNA: TGTGCCAGCAGCTTGCAGGGGTTCTATGGCTACACCTTC; CDR3: CASSLQGFYGYTF; V: TRBV5-4; D: .; J: TRBJ1-2; size: .
DNA: TGTGCCATCAGTGAGTCGAGGGCGGGAGGGTCCACAGATACGCAGTATTTT; CDR3: CAISESRAGGSTDTQYF; V: TRBV10-3; D: TRBD2; J: TRBJ2-3; size: .
DNA: TGCGCCAGCAGCTTGGCCGGTCTAACCGGGGAGCTGTTTTTT; CDR3: CASSLAGLTGELFF; V: TRBV5-1; D: .; J: TRBJ2-2; size: .
DNA: TGCGCCAGCAGCCCCGCCGGGACAGGGTCCAGCTACGAGCAGTACTTC; CDR3: CASSPAGTGSSYEQYF; V: TRBV4-1; D: TRBD1; J: TRBJ2-7; size: .
DNA: TGTGCCAGCAGTCCATTCGGGCGGGGGGCTTATTCCTACGAGCAGTACTTC; CDR3: CASSPFGRGAYSYEQYF; V: TRBV28; D: TRBD2; J: TRBJ2-7; size: .
DNA: TGTGCCACAACCACAGGGACTAGCGGGAAGGGCGAGCAGTACTTC; CDR3: CATTTGTSGKGEQYF; V: TRBV10-3; D: TRBD2; J: TRBJ2-7; size: .
DNA: TGTGCCACCAGCCGGGACAGCTCGAACACCGGGGAGCTGTTTTTT; CDR3: CATSRDSSNTGELFF; V: TRBV15; D: TRBD1; J: TRBJ2-2; size: .
DNA: TGTGCCAGCAGTTCCGGGACAGGGAGCTACTATGGCTACACCTTC; CDR3: CASSSGTGSYYGYTF; V: TRBV27; D: TRBD1; J: TRBJ1-2; size: few
DNA: TGCGCCAGCAGCCAGCAGGGGAGAAGGAACACTGAAGCTTTCTTT; CDR3: CASSQQGRRNTEAFF; V: TRBV4-1; D: .; J: TRBJ1-1; size: .
DNA: TGCGCCAGCAGCTTGGGGGACGGGGGCTACGAGCAGTACTTC; CDR3: CASSLGDGGYEQYF; V: TRBV5-1; D: .; J: TRBJ2-7; size: .